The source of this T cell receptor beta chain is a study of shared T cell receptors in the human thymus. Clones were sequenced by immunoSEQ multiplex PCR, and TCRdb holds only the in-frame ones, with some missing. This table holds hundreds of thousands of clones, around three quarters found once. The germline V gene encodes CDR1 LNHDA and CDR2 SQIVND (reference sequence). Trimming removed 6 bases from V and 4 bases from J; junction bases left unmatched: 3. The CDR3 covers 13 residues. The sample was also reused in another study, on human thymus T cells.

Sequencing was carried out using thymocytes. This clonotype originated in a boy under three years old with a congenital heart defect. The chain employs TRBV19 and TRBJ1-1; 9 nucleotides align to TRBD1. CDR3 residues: CASRIQGATEAFF. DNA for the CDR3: TGTGCCAGTAGGATACAGGGGGCCACTGAAGCTTTCTTT.